This TCR beta chain originates from a study of vaccination effects on CD4 cells after COVID-19. The CDR3 has 12 residues. From germline, CDR1 is SNHLY and CDR2 FYNNEI. V gave up 6 bases and J gave up 5 bases, with 10 bases separating them. Peptide-pool stimulation followed by sequencing identified expanded antigen-specific CD4+ clonotypes in the ViraFEST assay. Subsequent to a culture period of roughly 11 days, CD4+ T cells were isolated. Two doses of BNT162b2 or mRNA-1273 vaccine were administered to participants. Absence of prior SARS-CoV-2 infection characterized the vaccine recipients, who showed negative nucleocapsid antibodies. Cells had half their medium changed to IL-2 medium on days 3 and 7. Profiling relied on immunoSEQ multiplex PCR, and the TCRdb table lists in-frame clones only, not all of them. The sample holds 26,000 or so clones, 83% seen once. Comments on this clone: The antigen remains unidentified.

The sequences come from CD4+ T cells from PBMCs cultured with HCoV-NL63 spike peptides, collected after COVID-19 vaccination. The chain recombines TRBV2 with TRBJ1-2; TRBD1 might be the D (6 bases). The origin of this receptor is a human donor who received a COVID-19 vaccine. Some clones in this sample may be carry-over from other donors' samples. Here the CDR3 DNA reads TGTGCCAGCAGCCGGGACATTTATGGCTACACCTTC. Its translation is CASSRDIYGYTF.